The clone carrying this T cell receptor (beta chain) was seen a few times. Original processing methods: Estimation of nucleated cell counts relied on the amplification of reference gene primers. Data came from immunoSEQ multiplex PCR; TCRdb stores just in-frame clones and leaves some out. Clone size and V and J calls were adopted from that table, with D and trimming inferred from the DNA. Among over 250,000 clones, 80% to 95% were seen once, and the ten largest hold 1% to 1.3%. The record originates from a study of blood T cell repertoires in COVID-19. Study at large: In each case, the material was cDNA or gDNA derived from T cells, B-cell-depleted T cells, or PBMCs.

This CDR3 has 15 amino acids. Deletions cut 7 bases from V and 2 bases from J, with 15 bases between. Germline lookup yields CDR1 SNHLY and CDR2 FYNNEI. Participants came from some 23 US areas, aged about 18 to 100 years. Participant-reported clinical history was the basis for cohort assignment. The chain employs TRBV2 and TRBJ1-5, with no clear D. The receptor was derived from a woman in her thirties who had recovered from COVID-19. The sample taken for sequencing was PBMCs or T cells enriched from blood (not recorded which). The CDR3: CASTPTGSGNQPQHF. CDR3 in DNA: TGTGCCAGCACCCCGACGGGGTCTGGCAATCAGCCCCAGCATTTT.